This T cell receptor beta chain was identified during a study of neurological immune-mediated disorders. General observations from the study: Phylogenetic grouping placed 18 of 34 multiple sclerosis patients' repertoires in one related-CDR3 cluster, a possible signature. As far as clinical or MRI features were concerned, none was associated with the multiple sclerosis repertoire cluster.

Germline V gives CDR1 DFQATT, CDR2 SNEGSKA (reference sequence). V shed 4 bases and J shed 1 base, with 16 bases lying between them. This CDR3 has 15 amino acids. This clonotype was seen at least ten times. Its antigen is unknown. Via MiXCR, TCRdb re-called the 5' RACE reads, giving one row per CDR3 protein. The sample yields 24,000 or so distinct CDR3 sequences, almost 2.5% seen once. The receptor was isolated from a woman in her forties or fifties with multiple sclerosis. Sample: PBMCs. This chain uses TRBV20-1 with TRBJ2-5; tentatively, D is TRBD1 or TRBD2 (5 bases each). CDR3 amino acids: CSAISPGPTQETQYF. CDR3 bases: TGCAGTGCTATTTCTCCGGGACCAACCCAAGAGACCCAGTACTTC.